Listed below are T cell receptor beta chains from one sample, sequenced in a study of response to subunit inactivated influenza vaccine. A single record per CDR3 protein comes from TCRdb applying MiXCR to the RT-PCR reads. There are over 400,000 distinct CDR3 sequences in the sample; 10% to 15% occur only once, and about an eighth lies in the top ten. The specimen was PBMCs from blood, collected 45 days after vaccination. The origin of the receptors is a man aged 50 to 59 who received an inactivated influenza vaccine. Both conserved end residues are trimmed from each CDR3. A D gene is named only where the DNA matches it firmly.

v_call: TRBV5-1; d_call: TRBD1; j_call: TRBJ2-7; cdr3_aa: ASSFRTGGYEQY
v_call: TRBV4-2; d_call: TRBD1; j_call: TRBJ1-1; cdr3_aa: ASSRGQGAGDTEAF
v_call: TRBV6-2/TRBV6-3; d_call: NA; j_call: TRBJ1-1; cdr3_aa: ASSVREGNTEAF
v_call: TRBV4-3; d_call: NA; j_call: TRBJ2-3; cdr3_aa: ASSTGPADTQY
v_call: TRBV28; d_call: NA; j_call: TRBJ1-1; cdr3_aa: ASSLTGLATEAF
v_call: TRBV20-1; d_call: NA; j_call: TRBJ2-1; cdr3_aa: SARGVNEQF
v_call: TRBV10-3; d_call: NA; j_call: TRBJ2-1; cdr3_aa: AISKKGYEQF
v_call: TRBV4-1; d_call: NA; j_call: TRBJ2-7; cdr3_aa: ASSPGYGAAYEQY
v_call: TRBV18; d_call: TRBD1; j_call: TRBJ1-5; cdr3_aa: ASSLGQGVGQPQH
v_call: TRBV9; d_call: TRBD1; j_call: TRBJ2-1; cdr3_aa: ASSPRTGSSYNEQF
v_call: TRBV3-1; d_call: NA; j_call: TRBJ2-7; cdr3_aa: ASSQMEGEQY
v_call: TRBV21-1; d_call: NA; j_call: TRBJ1-3; cdr3_aa: ASSKSFSSGNTIY
v_call: TRBV2; d_call: NA; j_call: TRBJ2-1; cdr3_aa: ASSEQGLSSYNEQF
v_call: TRBV6-1; d_call: TRBD1; j_call: TRBJ1-2; cdr3_aa: ASNDRATNYGYT
v_call: TRBV5-1; d_call: TRBD2; j_call: TRBJ2-7; cdr3_aa: ASSLNFGGGSSEQY
v_call: TRBV3-1; d_call: NA; j_call: TRBJ2-1; cdr3_aa: ASSRPKRVSFDEQF
v_call: TRBV15; d_call: TRBD1; j_call: TRBJ1-2; cdr3_aa: ATSTHGQGPNYGYT
v_call: TRBV6-2/TRBV6-3; d_call: NA; j_call: TRBJ2-2; cdr3_aa: ACTGRRTGELF
v_call: TRBV24-1; d_call: NA; j_call: TRBJ2-5; cdr3_aa: ATSDLSGETQY
v_call: TRBV4-2; d_call: NA; j_call: TRBJ2-3; cdr3_aa: ASSQDRRTYTDTQY
v_call: TRBV4-3; d_call: NA; j_call: TRBJ1-6; cdr3_aa: ASSQVAGDNSPLH
v_call: TRBV12-3/TRBV12-4; d_call: TRBD2; j_call: TRBJ2-7; cdr3_aa: ASSLFLWGPASGEPSYEQY
v_call: TRBV7-3; d_call: NA; j_call: TRBJ1-5; cdr3_aa: ASSPGPGDNQPQH
v_call: TRBV20-1; d_call: NA; j_call: TRBJ1-5; cdr3_aa: SATRELAGNQPQH
v_call: TRBV10-2; d_call: TRBD1; j_call: TRBJ2-2; cdr3_aa: ASKGQVNTGELF